This T cell receptor beta chain comes out of a study of graft-versus-host responses after intestinal transplantation. The overall study: Every recipient had anti-thymocyte globulin induction and approximately 3 years of tacrolimus plus steroids.

Study results and caveats: Across patients carrying graft-donor T cell macrochimerism, allografts held high graft-versus-host to host-versus-graft clonal ratios.

The repertoire was sequenced with immunoSEQ multiplex PCR; TCRdb's copy has only in-frame clones and lacks some. The sample has roughly 50,000 clones; about 89% are singletons. Turning to this clone: The antigen is not known.

The clonotype comes from a human patient who received an intestinal transplant, so some T cells may come from the graft donor. Sequencing was performed on PBMCs, taken roughly 660 days after intestinal transplant.

CDR3 region: CSAAQGTDSEAFF. CDR3 in DNA: TGCAGCGCTGCCCAAGGGACAGATAGTGAAGCTTTCTTT. This sequence joins TRBV29-1 and TRBJ1-1, with 7 bases identical to TRBD1. The CDR3 loop spans 13 amino acids. CDR1 is SQVTM and CDR2 is ANQGSEA in the germline V gene. V lost 7 bases and J lost 7; bases outside the gene matches: 12.